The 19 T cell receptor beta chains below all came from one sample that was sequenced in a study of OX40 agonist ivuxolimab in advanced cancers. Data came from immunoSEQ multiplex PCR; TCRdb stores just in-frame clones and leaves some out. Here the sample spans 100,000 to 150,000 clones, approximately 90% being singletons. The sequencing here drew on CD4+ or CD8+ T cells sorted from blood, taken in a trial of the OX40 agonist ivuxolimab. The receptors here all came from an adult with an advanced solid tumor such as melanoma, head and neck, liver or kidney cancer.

This CDR3 reads CASSYGPGRAGNTIYF. The CDR3 DNA follows: TGTGCCAGCAGTTACGGGCCAGGGAGGGCTGGAAACACCATATATTTT. The chain links TRBV6-5 to TRBJ1-3; the D gene is possibly TRBD1 (5 bases). This CDR3 is 16 amino acids long. Trimming pared 2 bases from V and 2 bases from J, leaving 13 bases between. Per the germline V gene, CDR1 is MNHEY and CDR2 is SVGAGI.

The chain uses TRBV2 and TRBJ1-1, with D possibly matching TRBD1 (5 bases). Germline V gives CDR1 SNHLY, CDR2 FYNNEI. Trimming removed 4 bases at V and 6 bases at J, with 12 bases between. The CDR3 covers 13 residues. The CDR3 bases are TGTGCCAGCAGTGGGGGACTCGTCGCTGAAGCTTTCTTT. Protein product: CASSGGLVAEAFF.

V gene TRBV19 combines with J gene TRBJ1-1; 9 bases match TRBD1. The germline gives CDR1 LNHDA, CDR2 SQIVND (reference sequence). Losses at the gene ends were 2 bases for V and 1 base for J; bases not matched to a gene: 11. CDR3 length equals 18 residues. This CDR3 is CASSIPPYPGQGNTEAFF. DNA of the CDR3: TGTGCCAGTAGTATACCGCCATATCCGGGACAGGGGAACACTGAAGCTTTCTTT. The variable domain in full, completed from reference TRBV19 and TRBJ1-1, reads DGGITQSPKYLFRKEGQNVTLSCEQNLNHDAMYWYRQDPGQGLRLIYYSQIVNDFQKGDIAEGYSVSREKKESFPLTVTSAQKNPTAFYLCASSIPPYPGQGNTEAFFGQGTRLTVV.

CDR3 sequence (DNA): TGTGCCAGCAGCCAAGCGGGTTACACTGAAGCTTTCTTT. It codes for CASSQAGYTEAFF. The chain is built from TRBV5-6 and TRBJ1-1; D gene unclear. The germline CDR1 and CDR2 sequences are SGHDT and YYEEEE. Trimming shortened V by 4 bases and J by 3 bases, and 10 bases separated the two germline ends. This CDR3 has 13 amino acids.

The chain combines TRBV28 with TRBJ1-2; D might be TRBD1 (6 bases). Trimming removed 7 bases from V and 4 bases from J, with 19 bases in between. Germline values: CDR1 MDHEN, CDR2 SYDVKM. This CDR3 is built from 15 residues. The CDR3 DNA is TGTGCCAGCACCCCCCTGGGCAGGGGAGGCTATGGCTACACCTTC. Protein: CASTPLGRGGYGYTF.

CDR3 sequence (DNA): TGTGCCACAAAACAGGGCAGCTACGAGCAGTACTTC. This codes for CATKQGSYEQYF. The chain links TRBV2 to TRBJ2-7, with a possible D match to TRBD1 (6 bases). CDR3 length: 12 amino acids. V lost 10 bases and J 3 bases, leaving 13 bases between the germline ends. Germline V gene lookup returns CDR1 SNHLY and CDR2 FYNNEI.

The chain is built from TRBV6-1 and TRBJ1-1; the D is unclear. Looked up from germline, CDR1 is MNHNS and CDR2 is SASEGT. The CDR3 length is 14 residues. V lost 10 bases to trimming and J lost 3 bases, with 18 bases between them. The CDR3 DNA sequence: TGTGCCAACAATGAACTTTTGCGGGACACTGAAGCTTTCTTT. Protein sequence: CANNELLRDTEAFF.

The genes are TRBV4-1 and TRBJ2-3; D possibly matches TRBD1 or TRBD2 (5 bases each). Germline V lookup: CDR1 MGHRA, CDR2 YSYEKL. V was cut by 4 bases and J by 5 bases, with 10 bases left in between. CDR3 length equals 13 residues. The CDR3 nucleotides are TGCGCCAGCAGCCCGGGGCCGGAAGATACGCAGTATTTT. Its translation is CASSPGPEDTQYF.

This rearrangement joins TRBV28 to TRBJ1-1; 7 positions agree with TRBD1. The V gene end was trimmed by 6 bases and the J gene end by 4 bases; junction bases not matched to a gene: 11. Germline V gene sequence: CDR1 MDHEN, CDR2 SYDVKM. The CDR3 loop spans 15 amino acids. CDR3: CASSRRQGVGTEAFF. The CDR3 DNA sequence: TGTGCCAGCAGCCGAAGACAGGGTGTGGGCACTGAAGCTTTCTTT. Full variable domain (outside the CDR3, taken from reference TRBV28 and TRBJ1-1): DVKVTQSSRYLVKRTGEKVFLECVQDMDHENMFWYRQDPGLGLRLIYFSYDVKMKEKGDIPEGYSVSREKKERFSLILESASTNQTSMYLCASSRRQGVGTEAFFGQGTRLTVV.

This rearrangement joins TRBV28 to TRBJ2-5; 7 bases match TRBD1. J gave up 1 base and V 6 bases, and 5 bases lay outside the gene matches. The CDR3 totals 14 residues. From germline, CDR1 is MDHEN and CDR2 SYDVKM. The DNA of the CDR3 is TGTGCCAGCAGAACCGGACAGGCCCAAGAGACCCAGTACTTC. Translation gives CASRTGQAQETQYF.

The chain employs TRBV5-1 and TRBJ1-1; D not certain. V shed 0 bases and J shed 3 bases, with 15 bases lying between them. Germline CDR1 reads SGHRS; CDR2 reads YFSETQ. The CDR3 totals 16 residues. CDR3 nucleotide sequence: TGCGCCAGCAGCTTGGGTAGCGTTGGCGTGCACACTGAAGCTTTCTTT. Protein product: CASSLGSVGVHTEAFF. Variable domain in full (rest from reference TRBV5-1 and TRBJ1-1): KAGVTQTPRYLIKTRGQQVTLSCSPISGHRSVSWYQQTPGQGLQFLFEYFSETQRNKGNFPGRFSGRQFSNSRSEMNVSTLELGDSALYLCASSLGSVGVHTEAFFGQGTRLTVV.

The chain's CDR3 is CASSLEHRVEVTEAFF. CDR3 in DNA: TGTGCCAGCAGCTTGGAGCACAGGGTGGAGGTCACTGAAGCTTTCTTT. The chain employs TRBV5-5 and TRBJ1-1, with D maybe TRBD1 (6 bases). Trimming left V 0 bases short and J 4 bases short, with 16 bases between. Germline loops: CDR1 SGHKS, CDR2 YYEKEE (reference sequence). This CDR3 comprises 16 residues.

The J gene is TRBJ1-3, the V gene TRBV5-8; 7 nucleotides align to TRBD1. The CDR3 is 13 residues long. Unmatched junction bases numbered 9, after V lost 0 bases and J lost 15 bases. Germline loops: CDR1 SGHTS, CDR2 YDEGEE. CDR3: CASSLGTGRMAYF. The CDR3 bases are TGTGCCAGCAGCTTGGGGACAGGCCGGATGGCATATTTT.

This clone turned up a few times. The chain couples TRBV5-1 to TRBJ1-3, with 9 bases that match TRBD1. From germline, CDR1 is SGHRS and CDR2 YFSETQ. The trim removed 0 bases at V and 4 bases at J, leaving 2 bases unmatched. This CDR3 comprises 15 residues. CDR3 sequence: CASSLEGTGGNTIYF. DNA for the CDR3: TGCGCCAGCAGCTTGGAGGGGACAGGGGGAAACACCATATATTTT.

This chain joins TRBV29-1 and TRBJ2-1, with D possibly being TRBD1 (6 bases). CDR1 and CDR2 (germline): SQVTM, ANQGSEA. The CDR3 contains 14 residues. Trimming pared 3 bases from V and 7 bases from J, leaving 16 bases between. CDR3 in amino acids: CSVDGQGSWNEQFF. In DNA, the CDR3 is TGCAGCGTTGACGGGCAGGGGTCTTGGAATGAGCAGTTCTTC.

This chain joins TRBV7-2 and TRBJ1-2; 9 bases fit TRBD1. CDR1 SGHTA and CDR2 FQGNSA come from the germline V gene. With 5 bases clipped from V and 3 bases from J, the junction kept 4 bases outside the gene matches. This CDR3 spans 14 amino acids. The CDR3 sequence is CASSEGTGYYGYTF. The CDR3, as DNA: TGTGCCAGCAGCGAGGGGACAGGGTACTATGGCTACACCTTC.

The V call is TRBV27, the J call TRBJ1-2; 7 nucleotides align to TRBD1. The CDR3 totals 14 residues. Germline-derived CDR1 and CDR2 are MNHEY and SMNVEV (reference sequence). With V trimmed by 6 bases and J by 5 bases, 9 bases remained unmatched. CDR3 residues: CASRFTQGSYGYTF. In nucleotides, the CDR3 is TGTGCCAGCAGATTTACACAGGGGAGTTATGGCTACACCTTC.

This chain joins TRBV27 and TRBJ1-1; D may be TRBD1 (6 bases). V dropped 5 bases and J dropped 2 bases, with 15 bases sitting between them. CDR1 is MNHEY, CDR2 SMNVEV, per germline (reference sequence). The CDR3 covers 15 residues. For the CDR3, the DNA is TGTGCCAGCAGTCAGGGGAGGCAGCTAAACACTGAAGCTTTCTTT. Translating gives CASSQGRQLNTEAFF.

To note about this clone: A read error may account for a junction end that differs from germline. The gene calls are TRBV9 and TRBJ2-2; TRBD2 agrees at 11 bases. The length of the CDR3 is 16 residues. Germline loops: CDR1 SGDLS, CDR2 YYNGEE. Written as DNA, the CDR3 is TGTGCCAGCAGCGTAGATAGCGGGAGGGCCACCCGGGAGCTGTTTTTT. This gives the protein CASSVDSGRATRELFF.